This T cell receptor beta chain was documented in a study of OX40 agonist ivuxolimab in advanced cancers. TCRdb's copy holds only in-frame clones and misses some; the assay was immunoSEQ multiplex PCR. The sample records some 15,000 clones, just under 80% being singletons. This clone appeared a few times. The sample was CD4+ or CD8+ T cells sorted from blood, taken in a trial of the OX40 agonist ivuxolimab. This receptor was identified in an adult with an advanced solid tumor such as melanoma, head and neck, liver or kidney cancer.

The CDR3 coding sequence is TGTGCCAGCAGCTTAGGTACACCTTCCTACAATGAGCAGTTCTTC. It yields the protein CASSLGTPSYNEQFF. The chain uses TRBV7-9 and TRBJ2-1; D unresolved. Per the germline V gene, CDR1 is SEHNR and CDR2 is FQNEAQ (reference sequence). Between the trimmed V and J ends, which lost 1 base and 1 base, there was a span of 8 bases. CDR3 size: 15 residues.